The rows below give T cell receptor beta chains drawn from one sample of a study of blood T cell repertoires in COVID-19. Data came from immunoSEQ multiplex PCR; TCRdb stores just in-frame clones and leaves some out. The sample shows roughly 250,000 clones, roughly 86% of them seen only once. The sample was PBMCs or T cells enriched from blood (not recorded which). Receptors were obtained from a woman in her 50s who had recovered from COVID-19. Each CDR3 is given with its conserved first and last residue. A D gene is named only where the DNA matches it firmly. Expanded clones get a size class; other rows say once, few or many, or leave the size out.

clone_size: NA
v_call: TRBV30
j_call: TRBJ1-5
cdr3_length: 13
d_call: NA
cdr3_nt: TGTGCCTTTTCCCTGAGTGGCAATCAGCCCCAGCATTTT
cdr3_aa: CAFSLSGNQPQHF

clone_size: NA
v_call: TRBV19
j_call: TRBJ2-1
cdr3_length: 16
d_call: TRBD2
cdr3_nt: TGTGCCAGTAGTATAGGTAAGACTAGCGGGAGTAAAGAGCAGTTCTTC
cdr3_aa: CASSIGKTSGSKEQFF

clone_size: NA
v_call: TRBV5-6
j_call: TRBJ2-2
cdr3_length: 14
d_call: NA
cdr3_nt: TGTGCCAGCAGCTTAAGACTCGACACCGGGGAGCTGTTTTTT
cdr3_aa: CASSLRLDTGELFF

clone_size: NA
v_call: TRBV4-3
j_call: TRBJ1-2
cdr3_length: 16
d_call: NA
cdr3_nt: TGCGCCAGCAGCCAAGATCCCATAATTAGTCCCTATGGCTACACCTTC
cdr3_aa: CASSQDPIISPYGYTF

clone_size: NA
v_call: TRBV7-9
j_call: TRBJ2-1
cdr3_length: 14
d_call: TRBD2
cdr3_nt: TGTGCCAGCATCTCCCTAGCGGGAGTCTATGAGCAGTTCTTC
cdr3_aa: CASISLAGVYEQFF

clone_size: few
v_call: TRBV29-1
j_call: TRBJ1-6
cdr3_length: 13
d_call: TRBD1
cdr3_nt: TGCAGCGTTTTGACAGGGGTTGGTTCACCCCTCCACTTT
cdr3_aa: CSVLTGVGSPLHF

clone_size: NA
v_call: TRBV9
j_call: TRBJ2-7
cdr3_length: 14
d_call: TRBD1
cdr3_nt: TGTGCCAGCAGCCCACACAGGGGGCGGGACGAGCAGTACTTC
cdr3_aa: CASSPHRGRDEQYF

clone_size: NA
v_call: TRBV18
j_call: TRBJ1-1
cdr3_length: 14
d_call: NA
cdr3_nt: TGTGCCAGCTCACCGGGTTCCGGGGGACCTGAAGCTTTCTTT
cdr3_aa: CASSPGSGGPEAFF

clone_size: NA
v_call: TRBV7-9
j_call: TRBJ1-3
cdr3_length: 15
d_call: NA
cdr3_nt: TGTGCCAGCAGCCCCGACAGGACCTCTGGAAACACCATATATTTT
cdr3_aa: CASSPDRTSGNTIYF

clone_size: once
v_call: TRBV7-9
j_call: TRBJ2-1
cdr3_length: 16
d_call: NA
cdr3_nt: TGTGCCAGCAGCTTAGAGGGCGGGTCGTGGGGCAATGAGCAGTTCTTC
cdr3_aa: CASSLEGGSWGNEQFF

clone_size: NA
v_call: TRBV28
j_call: TRBJ1-4
cdr3_length: 14
d_call: TRBD1
cdr3_nt: TGTGCCAGCGGCCTGGACAGGGCTAATGAAAAACTGTTTTTT
cdr3_aa: CASGLDRANEKLFF

clone_size: NA
v_call: TRBV29-1
j_call: TRBJ1-1
cdr3_length: 16
d_call: TRBD1
cdr3_nt: TGCAGCGTTGAAGATCTTCCAGGGGGTAGGAACACTGAAGCTTTCTTT
cdr3_aa: CSVEDLPGGRNTEAFF

clone_size: NA
v_call: TRBV6-5
j_call: TRBJ1-6
cdr3_length: 13
d_call: NA
cdr3_nt: TGTGCCAGCAGTTACGAACGGAATTCACCCCTCCACTTT
cdr3_aa: CASSYERNSPLHF

clone_size: NA
v_call: TRBV23-1
j_call: TRBJ1-5
cdr3_length: 16
d_call: NA
cdr3_nt: TGCGCCAGCAGTCATAACAGTAATAATAGCAATCAGCCCCAGCATTTT
cdr3_aa: CASSHNSNNSNQPQHF

clone_size: NA
v_call: TRBV18
j_call: TRBJ2-5
cdr3_length: 14
d_call: NA
cdr3_nt: TGTGCCAGCTCACCACCGCCGGGAAGGGAGACCCAGTACTTC
cdr3_aa: CASSPPPGRETQYF

clone_size: NA
v_call: TRBV7-6
j_call: TRBJ2-5
cdr3_length: 14
d_call: NA
cdr3_nt: TGTGCCAGCAGCTTAACCGGGGTTCAAGAGACCCAGTACTTC
cdr3_aa: CASSLTGVQETQYF

clone_size: NA
v_call: TRBV24-1
j_call: TRBJ2-3
cdr3_length: 11
d_call: NA
cdr3_nt: TGTGCCACCAGCGCGTCGGGTACGCAGTATTTT
cdr3_aa: CATSASGTQYF

clone_size: NA
v_call: TRBV4-3
j_call: TRBJ2-3
cdr3_length: 17
d_call: NA
cdr3_nt: TGCGCCAGCAGCCAAGATAGGAGACTTCCCGGCACAGATACGCAGTATTTT
cdr3_aa: CASSQDRRLPGTDTQYF

clone_size: NA
v_call: TRBV7-9
j_call: TRBJ2-7
cdr3_length: 13
d_call: NA
cdr3_nt: TGTGCCAGCAGCTTTGGGGAGGTCTACGAGCAGTACTTC
cdr3_aa: CASSFGEVYEQYF

clone_size: few
v_call: TRBV6-6
j_call: TRBJ1-6
cdr3_length: 16
d_call: TRBD1
cdr3_nt: TGTGCCAGCAGCGAACAGGGGGCTGCTATTCGGTCACCCCTCCACTTT
cdr3_aa: CASSEQGAAIRSPLHF

clone_size: NA
v_call: TRBV5-1
j_call: TRBJ1-1
cdr3_length: 14
d_call: NA
cdr3_nt: TGCGCCAGCAGTCACGGGACATCGAACACTGAAGCTTTCTTT
cdr3_aa: CASSHGTSNTEAFF

clone_size: NA
v_call: TRBV13
j_call: TRBJ2-7
cdr3_length: 15
d_call: NA
cdr3_nt: TGTGCCAGCAGCTTAGGAACAGAGAGTCTCTACGAGCAGTACTTC
cdr3_aa: CASSLGTESLYEQYF

clone_size: NA
v_call: TRBV27
j_call: TRBJ1-2
cdr3_length: 14
d_call: NA
cdr3_nt: TGTGCCAGCAGTTTTTCTACAGGGTACTATGGCTACACCTTC
cdr3_aa: CASSFSTGYYGYTF

clone_size: many
v_call: TRBV5-4
j_call: TRBJ1-2
cdr3_length: 16
d_call: NA
cdr3_nt: TGTGCCAGCAGTGCAGGGGCGACTCATCTTAACTATGGCTACACCTTC
cdr3_aa: CASSAGATHLNYGYTF

clone_size: NA
v_call: TRBV7-2
j_call: TRBJ2-1
cdr3_length: 14
d_call: NA
cdr3_nt: TGTGCCAGCAGTTTTGGCCCTTCCTACAATGAGCAGTTCTTC
cdr3_aa: CASSFGPSYNEQFF

clone_size: NA
v_call: TRBV11-3
j_call: TRBJ1-1
cdr3_length: 16
d_call: TRBD1
cdr3_nt: TGTGCCAGCAGCTCGGGGGACAGGGGGTTTTTCACTGAAGCTTTCTTT
cdr3_aa: CASSSGDRGFFTEAFF

clone_size: NA
v_call: TRBV7-9
j_call: TRBJ2-5
cdr3_length: 18
d_call: TRBD1
cdr3_nt: TGTGCCAGCAGCTTAGGAACCACCACCCGTCACAGGGGAGAGACCCAGTACTTC
cdr3_aa: CASSLGTTTRHRGETQYF

clone_size: NA
v_call: TRBV27
j_call: TRBJ1-5
cdr3_length: 15
d_call: NA
cdr3_nt: TGTGCCAGCAGTTTAATTGGCCAGGGCGGCCAGCCCCAGCATTTT
cdr3_aa: CASSLIGQGGQPQHF

clone_size: NA
v_call: TRBV4-1
j_call: TRBJ1-2
cdr3_length: 14
d_call: NA
cdr3_nt: TGCGCCAGCAGCCAAACAGTGGGGCTACGAGGCTACACCTTC
cdr3_aa: CASSQTVGLRGYTF

clone_size: NA
v_call: TRBV7-9
j_call: TRBJ2-1
cdr3_length: 16
d_call: TRBD2
cdr3_nt: TGTGCCAGCAGCTCTCTTACTAGCGGTGGCTACAATGAGCAGTTCTTC
cdr3_aa: CASSSLTSGGYNEQFF

clone_size: NA
v_call: TRBV4-3
j_call: TRBJ2-1
cdr3_length: 14
d_call: NA
cdr3_nt: TGCGCCAGCAGCCCCGGACAAGACCGTGATGAGCAGTTCTTC
cdr3_aa: CASSPGQDRDEQFF

clone_size: NA
v_call: TRBV21-1
j_call: TRBJ2-7
cdr3_length: 11
d_call: NA
cdr3_nt: TGTGCCAGCAGCCCCACCTACGAGCAGTACTTC
cdr3_aa: CASSPTYEQYF

clone_size: once
v_call: TRBV5-1
j_call: TRBJ2-5
cdr3_length: 15
d_call: TRBD1
cdr3_nt: TGCGCCAGCAGCACCGAAGGACAGGGATTAAAGACCCAGTACTTC
cdr3_aa: CASSTEGQGLKTQYF

clone_size: NA
v_call: TRBV21-1
j_call: TRBJ2-2
cdr3_length: 15
d_call: NA
cdr3_nt: TGTGCCAGCTACAGGGGGCAGGGATACACCGGGGAGCTGTTTTTT
cdr3_aa: CASYRGQGYTGELFF

clone_size: NA
v_call: TRBV7-2
j_call: TRBJ2-2
cdr3_length: 17
d_call: NA
cdr3_nt: TGTGCCAGCAGCTTAACTCAGGGGCCGATCGGGACCGGGGAGCTGTTTTTT
cdr3_aa: CASSLTQGPIGTGELFF

clone_size: NA
v_call: TRBV29-1
j_call: TRBJ1-2
cdr3_length: 13
d_call: NA
cdr3_nt: TGCAGCGTTGAAGAGGGAGTGAACTATGGCTACACCTTC
cdr3_aa: CSVEEGVNYGYTF

clone_size: NA
v_call: TRBV5-1
j_call: TRBJ2-1
cdr3_length: 16
d_call: NA
cdr3_nt: TGCGCCAGCAGCTTGGCCGCGGGAGTAGGGGGAAATGAGCAGTTCTTC
cdr3_aa: CASSLAAGVGGNEQFF

clone_size: NA
v_call: TRBV2
j_call: TRBJ2-7
cdr3_length: 18
d_call: TRBD2
cdr3_nt: TGTGCCAGCAGTGGGATCCGGGAGGCCAATGAGGAGAAATACGAGCAGTACTTC
cdr3_aa: CASSGIREANEEKYEQYF

clone_size: NA
v_call: TRBV28
j_call: TRBJ1-2
cdr3_length: 12
d_call: NA
cdr3_nt: TGTGCCAGCAACGGCAGGGTCTATGGCTACACCTTC
cdr3_aa: CASNGRVYGYTF

clone_size: NA
v_call: TRBV28
j_call: TRBJ1-2
cdr3_length: 18
d_call: TRBD1
cdr3_nt: TGTGCCACCACAAGACCCGGGACAGGGTTTAATCAGAACTATGGCTACACCTTC
cdr3_aa: CATTRPGTGFNQNYGYTF

clone_size: NA
v_call: TRBV10-3
j_call: TRBJ1-1
cdr3_length: 16
d_call: TRBD1
cdr3_nt: TGTGCCATCCGACAGGGGGTTCTTACAAGGAACACTGAAGCTTTCTTT
cdr3_aa: CAIRQGVLTRNTEAFF